Sequencing of this T cell receptor beta chain was carried out in a study of shared clonotypes between healthy human individuals. Looking at the study overall: Every donor yielded three CD4 naive, three CD4 memory, two CD8 naive and one CD8 memory plate.

Regarding this clone: Its target is unknown.

Terminally differentiated effector memory CD45RA+ cells were excluded from the naive CD8 cells, which were CD45RO-negative and positively selected for CCR7. Study findings and constraints: As a rule, naive subsets had a larger estimated richness than memory subsets. Clonotype sharing across donors was expected to vary with sequencing depth.

This CDR3 region has 15 residues. Trimming pared 2 bases from V and 1 base from J, leaving 8 bases between. Germline loops: CDR1 SGHTA, CDR2 FQGNSA. TCRdb's table, derived via immunoSEQ multiplex PCR, lists solely in-frame clones and lacks some. The profile shows about 870,000 clones, 80% to 95% of them singletons. Sequencing was performed on naive CD8+ T cells sorted from blood. This chain uses TRBV7-2 with TRBJ2-2; D remains unclear. This TCR was sampled from a young man in good health. The CDR3, as DNA: TGTGCCAGCAGCTTATATTTAGGGAACACCGGGGAGCTGTTTTTT. Translated, it gives CASSLYLGNTGELFF.